This T cell receptor beta chain was sequenced for a study of OX40 agonist ivuxolimab in advanced cancers. Study background: Ivuxolimab, an agonistic anti-OX40 (CD134) antibody, was given to patients. Treatment received earlier with anti-PD-1, anti-PD-L1 or anti-CTLA-4 agents was allowed, and less than 45% had some. The study, taken as a whole, reports: Some of the lowest clonal expansion was seen in partial responders at 0.1-3.0 mg/kg. Compared with CD4+, CD8+ T cells on average had more expanded clones.

As regards this clone: No antigen is known for it.

Sequencing used immunoSEQ multiplex PCR; TCRdb keeps in-frame clones, though not all of them. The data contain about 68,000 clones, roughly 83% of them seen just once; the ten biggest clones take up 6.5% to 7.5%. Germline values: CDR1 SGHRS, CDR2 YFSETQ. V lost 2 bases, J lost 2 bases, and 8 bases lay in between. The CDR3 has 13 amino acids. V is TRBV5-1 and J is TRBJ2-7; unclear D gene. Sequences were derived from CD4+ or CD8+ T cells sorted from blood, sampled in a trial of the OX40 agonist ivuxolimab. The clonotype comes from an adult with an advanced solid tumor such as melanoma, head and neck, liver or kidney cancer. For the CDR3, the DNA is TGCGCCAGCAGCTTAGGGTTTGCCTACGAGCAGTACTTC. Protein: CASSLGFAYEQYF.